A single sample is the source of the 27 T cell receptor beta chains below, sequenced in a study of T cell repertoires in cytomegalovirus infection. Their recognized antigens are unknown. TCRdb reanalysed the reads using MiXCR and keeps one entry per CDR3 protein. Found here are hundreds of thousands of distinct CDR3 sequences, about a third of them singletons; the top ten hold 10% to 15%. Here the sequenced sample was cultured CD8+ T cells from PBMCs, taken from culture after CMV antigen stimulation. The receptors here all came from a human donor in good health (CMV status not recorded). Some clones in this sample may be carry-over from other donors' samples.

This clonotype was seen many times. This sequence joins TRBV9 and TRBJ2-3; 12 nucleotides agree with TRBD2. CDR1 is SGDLS, CDR2 YYNGEE, per germline. This CDR3 is 16 amino acids long. V shed 4 bases, J shed 4 bases, and the junction held 7 bases outside the gene matches. CDR3 nucleotide sequence: TGTGCCAGCAGCTTCCCTAGCGGGGGGGACGCAGATACGCAGTATTTT. Protein sequence: CASSFPSGGDADTQYF. Looking up the rest from reference TRBV9 and TRBJ2-3 gives the full variable domain: DSGVTQTPKHLITATGQRVTLRCSPRSGDLSVYWYQQSLDQGLQFLIQYYNGEERAKGNILERFSAQQFPDLHSELNLSSLELGDSALYFCASSFPSGGDADTQYFGPGTRLTVL.

The chain links TRBV28 to TRBJ1-2, with D hard to call. This CDR3 region has 14 residues. Trimming took off 1 base at V and 4 bases at J, with 10 bases between the two ends. Germline assignment: CDR1 MDHEN and CDR2 SYDVKM. The CDR3 reads CASSLLPGSYGYTF. CDR3 DNA sequence: TGTGCCAGCAGTTTATTACCGGGGTCCTATGGCTACACCTTC.

The table lists this clonotype with a few counts. The rearrangement joins TRBV7-6 to TRBJ2-3; the match to TRBD2 covers 7 bases. The CDR3 covers 16 residues. The germline V gene has CDR1 SGHVS and CDR2 FNYEAQ. Germline trimming cut 2 bases from V and 1 base from J; bases unmatched to any gene: 6. Here the CDR3 reads CASSLTGGLRTDTQYF. The CDR3 coding sequence is TGTGCCAGCAGCTTAACGGGGGGACTCCGCACAGATACGCAGTATTTT.

This clonotype occurred many times. The chain employs TRBV7-6 and TRBJ2-7, with 7 bases lining up with TRBD1. Germline V CDR1 and CDR2: SGHVS, FNYEAQ. The CDR3 has 15 residues. Trimming removed 4 bases from V and 0 bases from J; junction bases left unmatched: 6. The CDR3 coding sequence is TGTGCCAGCAGCTCCGGGACAGATTTCTCCTACGAGCAGTACTTC. Its translation: CASSSGTDFSYEQYF.

The V and J genes are TRBV19 and TRBJ1-2; a possible D gene is TRBD1 (5 bases). Germline CDR1 is LNHDA and CDR2 is SQIVND (reference sequence). This CDR3 is built from 15 residues. Trimming removed 1 base at V and 4 bases at J, with 13 bases between. CDR3 residues: CASSIARGKVYGYTF. The CDR3 nucleotides read TGTGCCAGTAGTATAGCTAGGGGAAAAGTCTATGGCTACACCTTC.

Comments on this clonotype: This could be a read error, since a much larger clone is one nucleotide away. This chain joins TRBV12-3 or TRBV12-4 and TRBJ2-2; tentative D call: TRBD1 (6 bases). The CDR3 extends over 13 amino acids. V was trimmed by 6 bases and J by 10 bases, leaving 15 bases between them. The DNA of the CDR3 is TGTGCCAGCAGCCTCAGGGGACCCGAGGAGCTGTTTTTT. Translating it yields CASSLRGPEELFF.

The chain has TRBV12-3 or TRBV12-4 and TRBJ2-7; no firm D call. This CDR3 is built from 12 residues. Trimming left V 5 bases short and J 3 bases short, with 8 bases between. The CDR3 region has the DNA TGTGCCAGCAGTGGGCTCGTCTACGAGCAGTACTTC. Translated: CASSGLVYEQYF.

V gene TRBV5-5 combines with J gene TRBJ2-5, with 7 nucleotides matching TRBD1. Trimming took 10 bases from V and 1 from J; bases not matched to a gene: 10. This CDR3 has 14 amino acids. Per the germline V gene, CDR1 is SGHKS and CDR2 is YYEKEE (reference sequence). CDR3: CAGSYRDSQETQYF. As DNA, the CDR3 is TGTGCCGGCTCTTACCGGGACAGCCAAGAGACCCAGTACTTC. The full variable domain, its missing parts supplied by reference TRBV5-5 and TRBJ2-5, is DAGVTQSPTHLIKTRGQQVTLRCSPISGHKSVSWYQQVLGQGPQFIFQYYEKEERGRGNFPDRFSARQFPNYSSELNVNALLLGDSALYLCAGSYRDSQETQYFGPGTRLLVL.

V is TRBV6-2 or TRBV6-3 and J is TRBJ2-1; D ambiguous. V gave up 0 bases and J gave up 4 bases, with 13 bases separating them. This CDR3 region has 16 residues. CDR1 and CDR2 from the germline V gene are MNHEY and SVGEGT. The CDR3 region has the DNA TGTGCCAGCAGTTACTCGAAAGCGCCCTGGTACAATGAGCAGTTCTTC. It yields the protein CASSYSKAPWYNEQFF.

This chain uses TRBV4-1 with TRBJ1-4; no clear D. The germline gives CDR1 MGHRA, CDR2 YSYEKL. This CDR3 has 16 amino acids. V was shortened by 4 bases and J by 7 bases, with 19 bases between the two germline ends. The CDR3 is CASSPQPKTWGEKLFF. CDR3 nucleotides: TGCGCCAGCAGCCCACAACCCAAAACTTGGGGTGAAAAACTGTTTTTT.

This clonotype has a handful of counts. This chain links TRBV5-6 with TRBJ1-5; 8 nucleotides align to TRBD1. The CDR3 runs 15 residues. From germline, CDR1 is SGHDT and CDR2 YYEEEE. J gave up 6 bases and V 4 bases, and 9 bases lay outside the gene matches. The CDR3 nucleotides are TGTGCCAGCAGCAATAAAGGACAGGGATTTCAGCCCCAGCATTTT. Translated: CASSNKGQGFQPQHF. The full variable domain, with the rest looked up from reference TRBV5-6 and TRBJ1-5, is DAGVTQSPTHLIKTRGQQVTLRCSPKSGHDTVSWYQQALGQGPQFIFQYYEEEERQRGNFPDRFSGHQFPNYSSELNVNALLLGDSALYLCASSNKGQGFQPQHFGDGTRLSIL.

J is TRBJ1-4 and V is TRBV7-9, with 7 bases fitting TRBD1. V trimming: 4 bases; J trimming: 5 bases; junction bases outside the gene matches: 7. Germline V CDR1 and CDR2: SEHNR, FQNEAQ (reference sequence). This CDR3 is built from 15 residues. DNA of the CDR3: TGTGCCAGCAGCTCGAGGGGACAGAAGAATGAAAAACTGTTTTTT. This sequence encodes CASSSRGQKNEKLFF. Drawing the rest from reference TRBV7-9 and TRBJ1-4, the complete variable domain is DTGVSQNPRHKITKRGQNVTFRCDPISEHNRLYWYRQTLGQGPEFLTYFQNEAQLEKSRLLSDRFSAERPKGSFSTLEIQRTEQGDSAMYLCASSSRGQKNEKLFFGSGTQLSVL.

This clonotype came up many times. The chain employs TRBV7-8 and TRBJ2-7, with D possibly TRBD1 on 5 matching bases. The CDR3 loop spans 13 amino acids. The germline CDR1 and CDR2 sequences are SGHVS and FQNEAQ. The V and J ends lost 5 bases and 4 bases respectively, with 12 bases between them. CDR3 region: CASSHGPGYEQYV. CDR3 bases: TGTGCCAGCAGCCACGGACCAGGGTACGAGCAGTACGTC.

The chain joins TRBV14 to TRBJ1-2; 8 nucleotides line up with TRBD1. Germline V gene data show CDR1 as SGHDN and CDR2 as FVKESK. CDR3 length equals 16 residues. Losses at the gene ends were 0 bases for V and 6 bases for J; bases not matched to a gene: 9. The CDR3 reads CASSQDVAGGVNGYTF. The DNA of the CDR3 is TGTGCCAGCAGCCAAGATGTGGCAGGGGGCGTGAATGGCTACACCTTC.

This clonotype was recorded a few times. The chain uses TRBV7-6 and TRBJ1-2; the D gene is possibly TRBD1 (6 bases). The CDR3 runs to 14 residues. The V end lost 4 bases, the J end lost 6 bases, and 15 bases lay between the germline ends. CDR1 is SGHVS and CDR2 is FNYEAQ in the germline V gene. The CDR3 protein is CASSSPTGIDGYTF. In DNA form, the CDR3 reads TGTGCCAGCAGCTCCCCCACAGGGATCGATGGCTACACCTTC.

The chain couples TRBV5-1 to TRBJ2-3; 8 nucleotides align to TRBD2. J gave up 2 bases and V 0 bases, and 5 bases lay outside the gene matches. This CDR3 has 16 amino acids. Germline-derived CDR1 and CDR2 are SGHRS and YFSETQ. The CDR3 loop reads CASSLVVAGLTDTQYF. The CDR3 nucleotides read TGCGCCAGCAGCTTGGTAGTAGCGGGGCTCACAGATACGCAGTATTTT.

There are a few counts of this clonotype. This chain links TRBV6-1 with TRBJ2-4, with TRBD1 as a possible D gene (6 bases). Germline CDR1 and CDR2: MNHNS and SASEGT. CDR3 size: 13 residues. The V end lost 5 bases, the J end lost 12 bases, and 17 bases lay between the germline ends. The CDR3: CASSSSPRDTQYF. DNA for the CDR3: TGTGCCAGCAGTTCTTCACCCCGGGACACTCAGTACTTC.

This rearrangement joins TRBV5-6 to TRBJ1-1; D possibly corresponds to TRBD1 (6 bases). Trimming left V 3 bases short and J 3 bases short, with 12 bases between. Germline CDR1 reads SGHDT; CDR2 reads YYEEEE. The CDR3 is made up of 14 amino acids. The CDR3 here is CASSWTSGDTEAFF. In DNA form, the CDR3 reads TGTGCCAGCAGCTGGACTTCAGGGGACACTGAAGCTTTCTTT. Filled out from reference TRBV5-6 and TRBJ1-1, the complete variable domain reads DAGVTQSPTHLIKTRGQQVTLRCSPKSGHDTVSWYQQALGQGPQFIFQYYEEEERQRGNFPDRFSGHQFPNYSSELNVNALLLGDSALYLCASSWTSGDTEAFFGQGTRLTVV.

This clonotype was seen at least ten times. The CDR3 DNA follows: TGTGCCAGCAGCTCGGACAGGGGTTTGGGCACAGATACGCAGTATTTT. It yields the protein CASSSDRGLGTDTQYF. The chain couples TRBV7-2 to TRBJ2-3; 9 positions agree with TRBD1. Trimming cost V 4 bases and J 1 base; bases outside gene matches: 6. The CDR3 contains 16 residues. Germline loops: CDR1 SGHTA, CDR2 FQGNSA.

The genes are TRBV7-2 and TRBJ1-1, with D uncertain. Germline CDR1 and CDR2: SGHTA and FQGNSA. The CDR3 spans 15 residues. The V gene lost 1 base and the J gene lost 6 bases, with 15 bases spanning the gap. The CDR3 protein is CASSLVVLTGPEAFF. The CDR3 DNA follows: TGTGCCAGCAGCTTAGTCGTCCTGACCGGACCTGAAGCTTTCTTT.

The gene calls are TRBV12-3 or TRBV12-4 and TRBJ2-2; D remains ambiguous. The CDR3 sequence is 17 residues long. V was trimmed by 0 bases and J by 7 bases, leaving 18 bases between them. The chain's CDR3 is CASSLALARKPGGELFF. The DNA for the CDR3 is TGTGCCAGCAGTTTAGCGCTCGCTAGGAAACCCGGCGGGGAGCTGTTTTTT.

This clonotype was seen a handful of times. V and J are TRBV5-1 and TRBJ2-7; 8 nucleotides match TRBD1. The CDR3 totals 19 residues. Per the germline V gene, CDR1 is SGHRS and CDR2 is YFSETQ. V was pared by 4 bases and J by 0 bases, with 18 bases of the junction left unmatched. CDR3 DNA: TGCGCCAGCAGCCCCACATACGTCCCGGGACAGGATTTCTCCTACGAGCAGTACTTC. Amino acids: CASSPTYVPGQDFSYEQYF.

The chain combines TRBV6-2 or TRBV6-3 with TRBJ2-1; 8 nucleotides align to TRBD2. Germline V gene sequence: CDR1 MNHEY, CDR2 SVGEGT. This CDR3 has 15 residues. The V and J ends lost 2 bases and 2 bases, in that order; junction bases with no gene match: 2. This CDR3 is CASSYRAGAYNEQFF. In DNA form, the CDR3 reads TGTGCCAGCAGTTACAGAGCGGGGGCCTACAATGAGCAGTTCTTC.

This clonotype has just a few counts. The chain carries TRBV6-5 and TRBJ1-1; tentative D call: TRBD1 (5 bases). This CDR3 is built from 15 residues. The V end was cut by 4 bases, the J end by 4 bases, with 16 bases between. CDR1 is MNHEY, CDR2 SVGAGI, per germline. CDR3 in amino acids: CASSLHGGFRTEAFF. In nucleotides, the CDR3 is TGTGCCAGCAGTTTGCACGGGGGATTTCGCACTGAAGCTTTCTTT.

This clonotype was counted a few times. The chain combines TRBV5-4 with TRBJ1-1; D remains unclear. The CDR3 has 18 residues. Trimming removed 0 bases from V and 2 bases from J, with 20 bases in between. Germline V gene data show CDR1 as SGHNT and CDR2 as YYREEE (reference sequence). The CDR3 sequence is CASSLGGFLSVKNTEAFF. As DNA, the CDR3 is TGTGCCAGCAGCTTGGGGGGTTTCTTGAGCGTCAAAAACACTGAAGCTTTCTTT.

The genes are TRBV10-1 and TRBJ1-1; no reliable D call. Germline V CDR1 and CDR2: WNHNN, SYGVQD (reference sequence). V was clipped by 2 bases and J by 8 bases, with 0 bases between them. The CDR3 sequence is 9 residues long. The CDR3 protein is CASSEEAFF. CDR3 sequence (DNA): TGCGCCAGCAGTGAGGAAGCTTTCTTT.

This clonotype has ten or more counts. The chain links TRBV27 to TRBJ1-5; TRBD1 is a possible D gene (5 bases). This CDR3 region has 13 residues. The V end lost 5 bases, the J end lost 7 bases, and 12 bases lay between the germline ends. Germline V gene sequence: CDR1 MNHEY, CDR2 SMNVEV (reference sequence). This CDR3 is CASSTSDRQPQHF. DNA of the CDR3: TGTGCCAGCAGTACGTCCGACAGACAGCCCCAGCATTTT.